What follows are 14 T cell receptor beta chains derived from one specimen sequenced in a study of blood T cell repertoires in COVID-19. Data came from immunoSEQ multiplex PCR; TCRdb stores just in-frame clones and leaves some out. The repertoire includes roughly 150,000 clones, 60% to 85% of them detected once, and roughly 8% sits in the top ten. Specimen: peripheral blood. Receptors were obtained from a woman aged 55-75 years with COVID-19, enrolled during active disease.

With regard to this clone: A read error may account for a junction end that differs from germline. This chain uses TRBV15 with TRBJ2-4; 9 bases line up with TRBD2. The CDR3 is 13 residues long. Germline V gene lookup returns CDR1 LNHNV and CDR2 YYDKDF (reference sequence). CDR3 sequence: CATSRDLGGRAIF. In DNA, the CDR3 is TGTGCCACCAGCAGAGATCTGGGCGGGAGGGCGATCTTC.

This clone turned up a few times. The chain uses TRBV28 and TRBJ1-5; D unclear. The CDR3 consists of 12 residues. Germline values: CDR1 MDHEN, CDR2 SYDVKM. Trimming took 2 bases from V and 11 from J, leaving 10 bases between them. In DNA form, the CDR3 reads TGTGCCAGCAGTTTACCGCATATAGCCCAGCATTTT. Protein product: CASSLPHIAQHF.

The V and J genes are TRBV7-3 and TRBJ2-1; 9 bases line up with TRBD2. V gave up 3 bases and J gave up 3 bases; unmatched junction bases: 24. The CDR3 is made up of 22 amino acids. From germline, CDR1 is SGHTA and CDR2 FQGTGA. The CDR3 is CASSFRAVGGGGALGIYNEQFF. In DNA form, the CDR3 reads TGTGCCAGCAGCTTCCGCGCGGTGGGAGGCGGGGGGGCCCTTGGGATCTACAATGAGCAGTTCTTC.

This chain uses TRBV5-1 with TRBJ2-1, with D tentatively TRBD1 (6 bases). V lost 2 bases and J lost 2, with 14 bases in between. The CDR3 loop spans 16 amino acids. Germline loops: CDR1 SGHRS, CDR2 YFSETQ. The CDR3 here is CASSLQGTGTYNEQFF. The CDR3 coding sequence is TGCGCCAGCAGCTTACAGGGCACTGGGACCTACAATGAGCAGTTCTTC.

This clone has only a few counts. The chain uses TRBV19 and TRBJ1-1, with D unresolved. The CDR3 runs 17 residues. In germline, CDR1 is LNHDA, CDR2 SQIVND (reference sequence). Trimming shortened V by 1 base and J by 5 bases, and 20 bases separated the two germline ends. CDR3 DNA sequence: TGTGCCAGTAGTATAGCGAGGGATTCCGTAGTAAGGACTGAAGCTTTCTTT. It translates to CASSIARDSVVRTEAFF. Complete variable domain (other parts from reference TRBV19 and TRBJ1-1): DGGITQSPKYLFRKEGQNVTLSCEQNLNHDAMYWYRQDPGQGLRLIYYSQIVNDFQKGDIAEGYSVSREKKESFPLTVTSAQKNPTAFYLCASSIARDSVVRTEAFFGQGTRLTVV.

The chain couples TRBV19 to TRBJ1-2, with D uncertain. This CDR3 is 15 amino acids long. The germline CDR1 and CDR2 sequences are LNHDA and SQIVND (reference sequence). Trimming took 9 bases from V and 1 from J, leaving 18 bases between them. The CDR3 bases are TGTGCCAGCACAACCGTCCTACAGAATAACTATGGCTACACCTTC. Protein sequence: CASTTVLQNNYGYTF.

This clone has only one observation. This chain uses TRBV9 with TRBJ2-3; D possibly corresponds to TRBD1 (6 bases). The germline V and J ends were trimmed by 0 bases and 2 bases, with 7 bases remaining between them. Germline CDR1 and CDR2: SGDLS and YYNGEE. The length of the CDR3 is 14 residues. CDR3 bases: TGTGCCAGCAGCGTAGGGACAGACACAGATACGCAGTATTTT. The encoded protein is CASSVGTDTDTQYF.

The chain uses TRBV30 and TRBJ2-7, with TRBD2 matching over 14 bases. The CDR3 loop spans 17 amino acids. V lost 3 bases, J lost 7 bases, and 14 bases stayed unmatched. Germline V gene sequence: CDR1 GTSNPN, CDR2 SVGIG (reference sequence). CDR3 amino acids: CAWSERGGLAGAREQYF. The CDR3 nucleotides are TGTGCCTGGAGCGAACGAGGGGGACTAGCGGGAGCAAGAGAGCAGTACTTC.

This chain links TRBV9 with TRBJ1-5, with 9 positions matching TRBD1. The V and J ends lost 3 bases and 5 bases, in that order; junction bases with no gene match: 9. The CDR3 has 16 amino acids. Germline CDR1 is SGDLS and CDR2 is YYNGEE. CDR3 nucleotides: TGTGCCAGCAGCGCGGGACAGGGAAGGGGGGATCAGCCCCAGCATTTT. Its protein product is CASSAGQGRGDQPQHF. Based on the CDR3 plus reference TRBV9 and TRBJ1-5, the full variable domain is DSGVTQTPKHLITATGQRVTLRCSPRSGDLSVYWYQQSLDQGLQFLIQYYNGEERAKGNILERFSAQQFPDLHSELNLSSLELGDSALYFCASSAGQGRGDQPQHFGDGTRLSIL.

The DNA for the CDR3 is TGTGCCAGCAATCGACAGCAAGAGACCCAGTACTTC. It codes for CASNRQQETQYF. The rearrangement joins TRBV13 to TRBJ2-5; D possibly corresponds to TRBD1 (5 bases). The CDR3 consists of 12 residues. Germline lookup yields CDR1 PRHDT and CDR2 FYEKMQ (reference sequence). V lost 7 bases and J lost 2, with 8 bases in between.

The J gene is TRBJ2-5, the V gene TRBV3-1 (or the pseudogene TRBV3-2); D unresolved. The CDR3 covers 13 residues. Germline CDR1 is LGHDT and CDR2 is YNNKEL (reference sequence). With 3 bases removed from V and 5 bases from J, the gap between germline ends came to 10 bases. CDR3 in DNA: TGTGCCAGCAGCCACCCCGGTTTGGAGACCCAGTACTTC. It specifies CASSHPGLETQYF.

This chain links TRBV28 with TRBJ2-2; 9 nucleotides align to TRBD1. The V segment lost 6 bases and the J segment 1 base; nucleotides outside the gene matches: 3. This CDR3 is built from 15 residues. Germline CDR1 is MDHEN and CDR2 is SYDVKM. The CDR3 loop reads CASSRGQGNTGELFF. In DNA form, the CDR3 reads TGTGCCAGCAGCCGGGGACAGGGGAACACCGGGGAGCTGTTTTTT.

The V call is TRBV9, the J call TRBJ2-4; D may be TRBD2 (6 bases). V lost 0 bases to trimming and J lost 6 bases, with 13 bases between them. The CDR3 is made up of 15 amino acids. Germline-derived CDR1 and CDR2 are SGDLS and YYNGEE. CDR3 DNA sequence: TGTGCCAGCAGCGTAGCGGAGGGATCGGTAAACATTCAGTACTTC. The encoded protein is CASSVAEGSVNIQYF.

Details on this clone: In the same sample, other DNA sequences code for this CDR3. The CDR3 protein is CASGTSTDTQYF. For the CDR3, the DNA is TGTGCGAGCGGGACTAGCACAGATACGCAGTATTTT. This chain links TRBV12-3 or TRBV12-4 with TRBJ2-3; 7 bases line up with TRBD2. The CDR3 is made up of 12 amino acids.